This TCR beta chain was documented in a study of blood T cells in healthy people across ages. The study, taken as a whole, reports: From one million sequenced T cells, diversity estimates were lower bounds.

Only a few counts were recorded for this clonotype. Its antigen is unknown. For the second PCR, which ran for about 6 to 11 cycles, a sample-barcoded 5' primer and a J-beta primer mix were used. TCRdb reprocessed the 5' RACE reads with MiXCR, giving one entry per CDR3 protein. The data contain under 700,000 distinct CDR3 sequences, 24% of them seen just once; the ten biggest clones take up roughly 10%. CDR1 and CDR2 (germline): SGDLS, YYNGEE. The J segment lost 4 bases and the V segment lost 3 bases, leaving 6 bases of the junction unmatched. This CDR3 contains 14 residues. These sequences were also reported in another study, on T cells of mothers and their children. As reported in that work: Samples came from a few healthy Caucasian mothers and their six children. For cDNA synthesis, the complete extracted RNA was used (about 1.4 ug per 15 ul). From each mother came over 9.5 million TCR beta CDR3 reads, and from each child came approximately 2.8 million.

Sequenced sample: blood. V usage is TRBV9 and J usage is TRBJ2-5; TRBD1 matches at 7 bases. The source of this sequence is a boy between 5 and 17 years old in good health. In nucleotides, the CDR3 is TGTGCCAGCAGCGGGGGACAGCCCCTAGAGACCCAGTACTTC. Translated: CASSGGQPLETQYF.